This T cell receptor (beta chain) was obtained from a study of glioma-infiltrating T cells. TCR alpha and beta CDR3 regions were amplified from RNA using iRepertoire nested multiplex PCR. For one-step reverse transcription and amplification, about 90-400 ng of tissue mRNA or PBMC total RNA was used. TCRdb called the multiplex PCR reads again in MiXCR, with one record for every CDR3 protein. The sample has under 200,000 distinct CDR3 sequences; under 55% are singletons. On this clonotype: This may be a read error: a much more frequent sequence differs by one nucleotide.

Germline assignment: CDR1 MDHEN and CDR2 SYDVKM. The CDR3 consists of 15 residues. The clonotype was recovered from a human donor with low-grade glioma or glioblastoma, undergoing nonglioma brain surgery, or in good health (not recorded which). The sequenced sample was glioma tissue, nonneoplastic brain tissue, or PBMCs (not recorded which). V is TRBV28 and J is TRBJ2-1; no clear D. CDR3: CASSLHGMDSNKQFF. CDR3 coding DNA: TGTGCCAGCAGTTTACACGGTATGGATAGCAATAAGCAGTTCTTC.